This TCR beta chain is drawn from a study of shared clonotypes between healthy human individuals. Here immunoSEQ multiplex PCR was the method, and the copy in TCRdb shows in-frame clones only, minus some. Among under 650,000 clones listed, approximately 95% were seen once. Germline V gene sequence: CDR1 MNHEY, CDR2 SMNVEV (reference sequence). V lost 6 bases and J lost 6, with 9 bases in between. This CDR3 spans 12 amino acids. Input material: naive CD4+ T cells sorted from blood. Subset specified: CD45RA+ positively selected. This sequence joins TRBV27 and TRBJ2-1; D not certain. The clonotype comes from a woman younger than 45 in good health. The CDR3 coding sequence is TGTGCCAGCAGGCTCAGGCTCAATGAGCAGTTCTTC. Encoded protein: CASRLRLNEQFF.